A single sample gave rise to the 22 T cell receptor beta chains below, sequenced in a study of OX40 agonist ivuxolimab in advanced cancers. The table came from immunoSEQ multiplex PCR; TCRdb's copy has only in-frame clones and leaves some out. The sample lists tens of thousands of clones, around 87% seen once, with 5.2% in the top ten. The specimen was CD4+ or CD8+ T cells sorted from blood, collected in a trial of the OX40 agonist ivuxolimab. Receptors were obtained from an adult with an advanced solid tumor such as melanoma, head and neck, liver or kidney cancer.

The V gene is TRBV2, the J gene TRBJ1-6; the D gene is possibly TRBD1 (6 bases). From germline, CDR1 is SNHLY and CDR2 FYNNEI. The CDR3 sequence is 14 residues long. The V end lost 3 bases, the J end lost 12 bases, and 15 bases lay between the germline ends. The CDR3: CASSDPLRGRPLHF. CDR3 bases: TGTGCCAGCAGTGACCCCCTCAGGGGCCGACCCCTCCACTTT.

To note about this clone: Other DNA sequences from this sample encode an identical CDR3 as well. The chain links TRBV6-5 to TRBJ2-3; D is possibly TRBD1 (6 bases). This CDR3 has 15 amino acids. The germline V gene has CDR1 MNHEY and CDR2 SVGAGI. V was clipped by 0 bases and J by 0 bases, with 7 bases between them. The CDR3 loop is CASSYSQGSTDTQYF. CDR3 in DNA: TGTGCCAGCAGTTACTCCCAGGGGAGCACAGATACGCAGTATTTT.

V is TRBV6-1 and J is TRBJ1-5, with D possibly being TRBD1 (5 bases). CDR3 length: 13 residues. Trimming shortened V by 7 bases and J by 5 bases, and 12 bases separated the two germline ends. Germline V gives CDR1 MNHNS, CDR2 SASEGT. The CDR3 DNA sequence: TGTGCCAGCAACCGGGACGGTTATCAGCCCCAGCATTTT. Translated, it gives CASNRDGYQPQHF.

The V gene is TRBV7-3, the J gene TRBJ2-3; D is undetermined. The germline V and J ends were trimmed by 0 bases and 6 bases, with 10 bases remaining between them. The CDR3 has 14 amino acids. The germline gives CDR1 SGHTA, CDR2 FQGTGA. The CDR3 is CASSLTVMPDTQYF. CDR3 bases: TGTGCCAGCAGCTTAACGGTTATGCCCGATACGCAGTATTTT.

CDR3 region: CASSRMRDTRTPGELFF. For the CDR3, the DNA is TGCGCCAGCAGCCGAATGCGGGACACCCGAACACCCGGGGAGCTGTTTTTT. This chain connects TRBV4-3 to TRBJ2-2, with D perhaps TRBD1 or TRBD2 (6 bases each). The V and J ends lost 4 bases and 6 bases respectively, with 21 bases between them. CDR3 size: 17 residues. Germline assignment: CDR1 LGHNA and CDR2 YSLEER.

The CDR3 loop is CASRGQGLGETQYF. In DNA form, the CDR3 reads TGTGCCAGCAGAGGACAGGGCCTAGGGGAGACCCAGTACTTC. The chain employs TRBV2 and TRBJ2-5, with 8 bases identical to TRBD1. Unmatched junction bases numbered 8, after V lost 6 bases and J lost 5 bases. The CDR3 runs to 14 residues. Germline loops: CDR1 SNHLY, CDR2 FYNNEI.

This rearrangement joins TRBV18 to TRBJ1-6; 7 bases are shared with TRBD1. Germline V CDR1 and CDR2: KGHSH, LQKENI. The J segment lost 7 bases and the V segment lost 3 bases, leaving 3 bases of the junction unmatched. The CDR3 is 14 amino acids. CDR3 loop: CASSPGTENSPLHF. The CDR3, as DNA: TGTGCCAGCTCACCTGGGACAGAAAATTCACCCCTCCACTTT.

This chain links TRBV6-5 with TRBJ2-7; the D is unclear. This CDR3 region has 11 residues. In germline, CDR1 is MNHEY, CDR2 SVGAGI. The ends were cut back, 4 bases at V and 9 bases at J, with 10 bases in the middle. The CDR3 nucleotides are TGTGCCAGCAGTTTGCTATGGGGGCAGTACTTC. It specifies CASSLLWGQYF.

V is TRBV7-9 and J is TRBJ1-2; the D is unclear. Per the germline V gene, CDR1 is SEHNR and CDR2 is FQNEAQ (reference sequence). Trimming left V 1 base short and J 3 bases short, with 3 bases between. The CDR3 is 12 amino acids. The CDR3 region is CASSLGDYGYTF. The CDR3, as DNA: TGTGCCAGCAGCTTAGGTGACTATGGCTACACCTTC.

This clone has just a few counts. This chain uses TRBV5-5 with TRBJ2-1, with TRBD2 matching over 8 bases. The CDR3 is made up of 17 amino acids. The V segment lost 3 bases and the J segment 5 bases; nucleotides outside the gene matches: 13. The germline V gene has CDR1 SGHKS and CDR2 YYEKEE (reference sequence). The CDR3 sequence: CASSWPGLVPSDNEQFF. DNA for the CDR3: TGTGCCAGCAGCTGGCCGGGACTAGTTCCTTCTGACAATGAGCAGTTCTTC.

Only a few counts were recorded for this clone. The chain is built from TRBV30 and TRBJ2-7; D call uncertain. In germline, CDR1 is GTSNPN, CDR2 SVGIG (reference sequence). V lost 4 bases, J lost 7 bases, and 11 bases lay in between. CDR3 length: 11 residues. CDR3 amino acids: CAWKKAGEQYF. The CDR3 DNA follows: TGTGCCTGGAAGAAGGCCGGTGAGCAGTACTTC.

This chain connects TRBV10-2 to TRBJ2-7; 7 positions agree with TRBD1. Germline values: CDR1 WSHSY, CDR2 SAAADI. The trim removed 6 bases at V and 2 bases at J, leaving 7 bases unmatched. This CDR3 is built from 14 residues. The CDR3 sequence: CASRDDRVPYEQYF. CDR3 coding DNA: TGCGCCAGCAGAGATGACAGGGTTCCCTACGAGCAGTACTTC.

This clone has more than one count but fewer than ten. The chain has TRBV6-6 and TRBJ2-7; a weak D match, TRBD2 (6 bases). Trimming removed 6 bases from V and 3 bases from J, with 15 bases in between. Germline CDR1 is MNHNY and CDR2 is SVGAGI (reference sequence). This CDR3 is built from 14 residues. CDR3 in amino acids: CASRETRGGYEQYF. The CDR3 nucleotides read TGTGCCAGCAGGGAGACCCGGGGAGGCTACGAGCAGTACTTC.

V is TRBV18 and J is TRBJ1-2; D is undetermined. CDR3 size: 14 residues. Germline values: CDR1 KGHSH, CDR2 LQKENI. V lost 6 bases and J lost 2, with 13 bases in between. The CDR3 spells CASSVGMKNYGYTF. In DNA form, the CDR3 reads TGTGCCAGCTCTGTTGGGATGAAGAACTATGGCTACACCTTC.

The rearrangement links TRBV13 to TRBJ1-4, with a possible D match to TRBD1 (5 bases). Germline CDR1 reads PRHDT; CDR2 reads FYEKMQ (reference sequence). CDR3 length: 15 amino acids. Trimming shortened V by 0 bases and J by 1 base, and 6 bases separated the two germline ends. The CDR3 is CASSLGQGTNEKLFF. CDR3 nucleotide sequence: TGTGCCAGCAGCTTAGGCCAGGGAACTAATGAAAAACTGTTTTTT.

The gene calls are TRBV2 and TRBJ2-7, with 7 nucleotides matching TRBD1. The germline V gene encodes CDR1 SNHLY and CDR2 FYNNEI. This CDR3 is built from 14 residues. V lost 6 bases, J lost 0 bases, and 5 bases stayed unmatched. CDR3 in DNA: TGTGCCAGCAGGCAACAGGGGTCCTCCTACGAGCAGTACTTC. Protein sequence: CASRQQGSSYEQYF.

V gene TRBV6-1 combines with J gene TRBJ1-4; D gene uncertain. Trimming pared 5 bases from V and 3 bases from J, leaving 7 bases between. This CDR3 spans 13 amino acids. Germline CDR1 MNHNS, CDR2 SASEGT. In nucleotides, the CDR3 is TGTGCCAGCAGTAACACACCTAATGAAAAACTGTTTTTT. It specifies CASSNTPNEKLFF.

The chain combines TRBV19 with TRBJ1-2; D remains ambiguous. Between the trimmed V and J ends, which lost 4 bases and 8 bases, there was a span of 20 bases. The CDR3 covers 15 residues. Germline V gene sequence: CDR1 LNHDA, CDR2 SQIVND (reference sequence). The CDR3: CASSTHPTRPGGYTF. The CDR3 DNA sequence: TGTGCCAGTAGTACCCACCCCACAAGGCCTGGCGGCTACACCTTC.

This clone was observed a few times. The chain uses TRBV5-1 and TRBJ2-7; possible D gene TRBD1, 6 bases. Trimming pared 0 bases from V and 7 bases from J, leaving 11 bases between. Germline V gene data show CDR1 as SGHRS and CDR2 as YFSETQ. The CDR3 extends over 13 amino acids. The CDR3 DNA follows: TGCGCCAGCAGCTTGGCCCTTGACAGGGAGCAGTACTTC. Translation gives CASSLALDREQYF.

The CDR3 bases are TGTGCCAGCAAATTTCTAGCTCCCAATGAGCAGTTCTTC. Translated, it gives CASKFLAPNEQFF. The J gene is TRBJ2-1, the V gene TRBV6-6; D is possibly TRBD2 (5 bases). Trimming left V 7 bases short and J 6 bases short, with 13 bases between. Looked up from germline, CDR1 is MNHNY and CDR2 is SVGAGI (reference sequence). The CDR3 covers 13 residues.

The chain links TRBV14 to TRBJ2-2; perhaps TRBD1 as D (6 bases). The germline CDR1 and CDR2 sequences are SGHDN and FVKESK. V lost 1 base and J 0 bases, leaving 9 bases between the germline ends. This CDR3 is built from 16 residues. CDR3 loop: CASSQVGQPNTGELFF. The DNA of the CDR3 is TGTGCCAGCAGCCAAGTTGGACAGCCGAACACCGGGGAGCTGTTTTTT.

The chain couples TRBV28 to TRBJ2-3; 14 bases align to TRBD2. The germline V gene has CDR1 MDHEN and CDR2 SYDVKM. The ends lost 6 bases at V and 5 bases at J; junction bases unmatched: 19. CDR3 length equals 20 residues. The CDR3 reads CASRLGTPPGLAGGIDTQYF. CDR3 coding DNA: TGTGCCAGCAGATTAGGTACCCCCCCCGGACTAGCGGGAGGAATAGATACGCAGTATTTT.